Listed here are 26 T cell receptor beta chains from one sample, sequenced in a study of T cell clusters in autoimmune cytopenias. One tube held mixed TRB-A and TRB-B primer pools for touch-down PCR. TCRdb reprocessed the multiplex PCR reads and keeps a single row for each CDR3 protein, giving no DNA. Its listing shows nearly 7,500 distinct CDR3 sequences. TRB was amplified from approximately 230 ng of peripheral blood genomic DNA per sample. Sequencing used peripheral blood. These receptor sequences come from a human donor with an autoimmune cytopenia or autoimmune hepatitis (not recorded which).

This chain uses TRBV6-2 or TRBV6-3 with TRBJ1-6; checking the TCRdb D call of TRBD1 is not possible without DNA. CDR3 size: 14 residues. Germline-derived CDR1 and CDR2 are MNHEY and SVGEGT. CDR3 loop: CASSYGRGNSPLHF.

The V and J genes are TRBV6-4 and TRBJ2-1; TCRdb lists TRBD2, though no DNA is available to test this call. Per the germline V gene, CDR1 is MRHNA and CDR2 is SNTAGT. The CDR3 is 15 amino acids. This CDR3 is CASSFRLAGGDEQFF.

Its frequency marks this clonotype as medium-sized (0.01 to 0.1%). The gene calls are TRBV5-5 and TRBJ1-4; the D call of TRBD1 rests on TCRdb alone, since no DNA is present to check it. The CDR3 is made up of 16 amino acids. Germline CDR1 is SGHKS and CDR2 is YYEKEE (reference sequence). The CDR3 here is CASSLRDSRVFEKLFF.

The chain employs TRBV12-3 or TRBV12-4 and TRBJ2-4. This CDR3 has 13 residues. Here the CDR3 reads CASSNGQTGIQYF.

The rearrangement links TRBV6-1 to TRBJ1-1. The CDR3 contains 15 residues. Germline loops: CDR1 MNHNS, CDR2 SASEGT. This CDR3 reads CASTSPRRMNTEAFF.

By frequency, this clonotype is medium-sized. The chain links TRBV5-5 to TRBJ2-5; TCRdb's assignment of TRBD1 cannot be checked, as there is no DNA. This CDR3 contains 15 residues. Germline CDR1 SGHKS, CDR2 YYEKEE (reference sequence). The CDR3 sequence is CASSPAGQGRETQYF.

The CDR3 sequence: CASGEGGHVETQYF. V is TRBV12-5 and J is TRBJ2-5; the D call from TCRdb, TRBD1, cannot be confirmed without DNA. CDR3 length: 14 amino acids. Germline CDR1 and CDR2: LGHNT and FRNRAP. The full variable domain, its missing parts supplied by reference TRBV12-5 and TRBJ2-5, is DARVTQTPRHKVTEMGQEVTMRCQPILGHNTVFWYRQTMMQGLELLAYFRNRAPLDDSGMPKDRFSAEMPDATLATLKIQPSEPRDSAVYFCASGEGGHVETQYFGPGTRLLVL.

This clonotype registers medium-sized by frequency. This sequence joins TRBV12-3 or TRBV12-4 and TRBJ2-3; TCRdb returns TRBD2, unconfirmable since there is no DNA. The CDR3 covers 13 residues. The CDR3 loop reads CASTGPNTDTQYF.

Considering frequency, this clonotype is medium-sized. The V gene is TRBV19, the J gene TRBJ2-7. The CDR3 is made up of 14 amino acids. Per the germline V gene, CDR1 is LNHDA and CDR2 is SQIVND (reference sequence). This chain's CDR3 is CASSMIITSYEQYF.

This clonotype is identified as medium-sized from frequency. The J gene is TRBJ2-7, the V gene TRBV5-6; no DNA is available, so the TRBD2 call from TCRdb remains unchecked. The germline V gene has CDR1 SGHDT and CDR2 YYEEEE. The length of the CDR3 is 14 residues. This CDR3 reads CASSLGRTAYEQYF.

J is TRBJ2-5 and V is TRBV24-1; TCRdb gives TRBD2 as the D gene, but with no DNA this cannot be confirmed. Germline CDR1 and CDR2: KGHDR and SFDVKD. This CDR3 spans 15 amino acids. The CDR3 sequence is CATSKAGGPGETQYF.

CDR3 region: CASSLGAGLQETQYF. The rearrangement joins TRBV5-6 to TRBJ2-5; TCRdb selects TRBD1, and the lack of DNA leaves this call unchecked. Germline values: CDR1 SGHDT, CDR2 YYEEEE. The CDR3 length is 15 residues.

Its frequency marks this clonotype as medium-sized. This chain uses TRBV6-5 with TRBJ1-2. Germline V gene lookup returns CDR1 MNHEY and CDR2 SVGAGI. The CDR3 runs 16 residues. The CDR3 loop is CASSYSIQARIYGYTF.

This clonotype is medium-sized (0.01 to 0.1%) by frequency. The rearrangement links TRBV5-4 to TRBJ2-5; TCRdb gives TRBD2 as the D gene, but with no DNA this cannot be confirmed. The CDR3 covers 14 residues. Germline V gives CDR1 SGHNT, CDR2 YYREEE (reference sequence). The CDR3 loop reads CASSFYGPQETQYF.

The chain employs TRBV12-3 or TRBV12-4 and TRBJ2-3. The CDR3 spans 16 residues. CDR3 sequence: CASSEATKGWADTQYF.

Judged by frequency, this clonotype is medium-sized. The chain combines TRBV30 with TRBJ2-2; the TCRdb D gene call, TRBD2, has no DNA to confirm it. There are 13 residues in the CDR3. From germline, CDR1 is GTSNPN and CDR2 SVGIG (reference sequence). The CDR3 loop reads CAWRGTATGELFF.

The rearrangement uses TRBV27 and TRBJ1-5. Germline CDR1 is MNHEY and CDR2 is SMNVEV (reference sequence). CDR3 size: 15 residues. The CDR3 is CASSLRGSRSNPQHF.

According to its frequency, this clonotype is medium-sized. J is TRBJ2-2 and V is TRBV19; the TCRdb call, TRBD1, lacks DNA for checking. This CDR3 has 13 residues. Germline CDR1 is LNHDA and CDR2 is SQIVND (reference sequence). This chain's CDR3 is CASKGQTTGELFF.

V and J are TRBV6-4 and TRBJ2-3. Germline V CDR1 and CDR2: MRHNA, SNTAGT. The length of the CDR3 is 13 residues. The CDR3 reads CASSVTSTDTQYF.

CDR3 residues: CATYTPFEAFF. The V call is TRBV6-1, the J call TRBJ1-1; the TCRdb D gene call, TRBD1, has no DNA to confirm it. Germline CDR1 is MNHNS and CDR2 is SASEGT. This CDR3 has 11 residues.

This chain joins TRBV6-2 or TRBV6-3 and TRBJ1-6; TCRdb returns TRBD1, unconfirmable since there is no DNA. The CDR3 is 15 amino acids. Germline assignment: CDR1 MNHEY and CDR2 SVGEGT. CDR3 amino acids: CASRGRGQGNSPLHF.

Measured by frequency, this clonotype is medium-sized. The J gene is TRBJ1-6, the V gene TRBV5-4; TCRdb's D gene call, TRBD1, goes unchecked for lack of DNA. From germline, CDR1 is SGHNT and CDR2 YYREEE (reference sequence). This CDR3 contains 15 residues. CDR3 protein: CASSLAGGSNSPLHF.

The V and J genes are TRBV5-4 and TRBJ1-2; checking the TCRdb D call of TRBD1 is not possible without DNA. The CDR3 extends over 15 amino acids. Germline loops: CDR1 SGHNT, CDR2 YYREEE (reference sequence). This chain's CDR3 is CASSSLKEANYGYTF.

This clonotype is large (0.1 to 1%) by frequency. The genes are TRBV6-1 and TRBJ2-7; checking the TCRdb D call of TRBD1 is not possible without DNA. This CDR3 contains 14 residues. CDR1 and CDR2 from the germline V gene are MNHNS and SASEGT. CDR3 region: CASWGTAYTYEQYF.

The genes are TRBV30 and TRBJ2-4. Germline V CDR1 and CDR2: GTSNPN, SVGIG (reference sequence). The CDR3 sequence is 11 residues long. The CDR3 is CGLDRGNIQYF. The variable domain in full, with the rest retrieved from reference TRBV30 and TRBJ2-4, is SQTIHQWPATLVQPVGSPLSLECTVEGTSNPNLYWYRQAAGRGLQLLFYSVGIGQISSEVPQNLSASRPQDRQFILSSKKLLLSDSGFYLCGLDRGNIQYFGAGTRLSVL.

The rearrangement uses TRBV18 and TRBJ1-6; as DNA is missing, the TRBD1 call by TCRdb cannot be tested. The germline V gene encodes CDR1 KGHSH and CDR2 LQKENI. This CDR3 is built from 14 residues. CDR3 protein: CASSPSGNNSPLHF.